This TCR beta chain is drawn from a study of blood T cell repertoires in COVID-19. Study overall: There were acute and convalescent COVID-19 samples, and they came from the United States, Italy and Spain. T cells, B-cell-depleted T cells, or PBMCs provided the cDNA or gDNA that served as material.

The CDR3 length is 14 residues. V shed 2 bases and J shed 0 bases, with 7 bases lying between them. Germline CDR1 is MGHDK and CDR2 is SYGVNS. The method was immunoSEQ multiplex PCR; TCRdb's version includes in-frame clones alone and lacks a portion of them. Here the sample spans approximately 160,000 clones, about 85% being singletons. Seattle patients were enrolled while actively infected and followed longitudinally. Input material: peripheral blood. The rearrangement links TRBV25-1 to TRBJ1-2; D unresolved. The TCR comes from a woman aged 60 to 75 with COVID-19, enrolled during active disease. CDR3 residues: CASSERVANYGYTF. The DNA of the CDR3 is TGTGCCAGCAGTGAACGAGTAGCTAACTATGGCTACACCTTC.